This T cell receptor (beta chain) derives from a study of human T cells and chemical hapten exposure. Study at large: Diphenylcyclopropenone was administered weekly to the scalp of patients throughout the roughly 25-week study. Predominantly women, the patients had alopecia areata, totalis or universalis. Upper-back patches of 0.01% DPC were read at 6 days.

TCRdb used MiXCR to reprocess the RACE reads, holding one entry per CDR3 protein. The data contain roughly 120,000 distinct CDR3 sequences, about an eighth of them singletons. The table lists this clonotype with many counts. Time point here: patch test 1, 2 weeks after DPC sensitization. The treatment: therapeutic diphenylcyclopropenone sensitization with weekly scalp DPC. Each patch-test visit's blood sample preceded patch application. Per the germline V gene, CDR1 is SQVTM and CDR2 is ANQGSEA. The CDR3 is 17 amino acids. Trimming at V came to 6 bases and at J to 2 bases, leaving 12 bases not matched to a gene.

This clonotype originated in a man aged 18 to 35 with alopecia areata. Some clones in this sample may be carry-over from other donors' samples. The chain carries TRBV29-1 and TRBJ1-5; 11 bases are a match to TRBD1. The specimen comprised whole blood, sampled in connection with sensitization to the hapten diphenylcyclopropenone (DPC). The CDR3 region is CSVGADRGLDGNQPQHF. The CDR3 DNA reads TGCAGCGTGGGGGCGGACAGGGGGCTTGACGGCAATCAGCCCCAGCATTTT.